This TCR beta chain was identified in a study of human T cells and chemical hapten exposure (dated by TCRdb to the early 2020s). In terms of the full investigation: For sensitization, 2% DPC in acetone was applied to a roughly 2 cm by roughly 2 cm area of upper inner arm skin. Patients additionally received weekly therapeutic DPC doses to the scalp throughout the approximately 25-week study period. Patch testing was performed on the upper back with Finn chambers containing 0.01% DPC, and the patch tests were scored after 6 days according to International Contact Dermatitis Research Group standards. Alopecia areata with under or over 50% scalp involvement, alopecia totalis and alopecia universalis were represented in the patient cohort, which was mostly female. Libraries were pooled for sequencing, and per-sample TCR yields varied mainly because of small differences in library volumes within the pool. Peripheral blood TCR repertoire changes were tracked in vivo in alopecia patients during primary and secondary sensitization to the hapten diphenylcyclopropenone (DPC). Blood samples were taken from patients before sensitization (week 0) and at 2, 6 and about 24 weeks after DPC sensitization. Roughly 30 alopecia patients provided blood for TCR sequencing at one to four time points (pre-sensitization, 2, 6 and 24 weeks). Each blood RNA sample was used to sequence both TCR alpha and TCR beta chains.

Library preparation used RACE. TCRdb lists the instrument as NextSeq 500. During library preparation, unique molecular identifiers were attached to individual cDNA molecules so that TCRs could be counted quantitatively and reproducibly. In the authors' own workflow: Samples had a median of around 92,000 TCRs, with a range from roughly 23,224 to 700,000. V, J and CDR3 annotation of the TCR reads was performed with the Decombinator software suite. Every sample was subsampled to the same number of TCRs (28,000) for the PS versus PT1 abundance plots. TCRs were defined as expanded if absent before sensitization and observed at least eight times at the 2-week time point. Using fastp trimming at Q25 and MiXCR clonotype assembly, TCRdb reanalyzed the public sequencing data and kept in-frame beta chains. Entries are consolidated by CDR3 protein sequence, retaining the most common genes and DNA. Clone size and V and J calls follow TCRdb, not the original study. This sample is represented by 33,000 or so distinct CDR3 sequences; about 12% of them were singletons. The biggest ten clones account for 1.5% to 2.5% of the sample.

This clonotype was observed many times. There is no known antigen for this receptor. Qualities for individual bases were not recorded, and no much larger clone is one base off. Beyond this particular receptor, the publication reports: The number of PT1 expanded TCRs positively correlated with patch test score, significant at thresholds 8, 16 and 32 but not 4. Compared with pre-sensitization or healthy control sets, expanded TCRs formed significantly more large CDR3 similarity clusters, which is consistent with antigen-driven responses. DPC sensitization did not change how many TCRs were above 1 in 1000 frequency, and no evidence was found of alterations in global repertoire structure. Because all patients had alopecia, a presumed autoimmune disease, the immune response of the patients might differ from that of healthy individuals. Repeated subsampling changed both the strength of the expansion versus patch-test correlation and the threshold at which that correlation became significant.

Spanning cysteine to phenylalanine, the CDR3 consists of 14 amino acids. This entry keeps only the CDR3 DNA: 42 bases, framed from base 1. Deletion took 0 bases off V and 3 bases off J, with a span of 6 bases between the germline ends. Taken from the germline V gene, the CDR1 and CDR2 loops are MNHNS and SASEGT. This specimen's time point label, per the study, means: pre-sensitization, week 0. Reading the label with the study, this specimen's treatment or condition is: therapeutic diphenylcyclopropenone sensitization with weekly scalp DPC. Total RNA was extracted from unfractionated whole blood collected in Tempus Blood RNA tubes. At every patch-test visit, the blood draw took place before the patch test was put on. To be eligible, patients had to be aged 18 to 70, diagnosed with alopecia and judged suitable for DPC therapy, while pregnant patients were excluded.

The sample was whole blood, taken in connection with sensitization to the hapten diphenylcyclopropenone (DPC). The V gene is TRBV6-1 and the J gene is TRBJ2-4, with TRBD1 tentatively as D gene (6 bases match). The sequence came from a woman in her 40s with alopecia areata. Some clones in this sample may be carry-over from other donors' samples. In nucleotides, the sequence is TGTGCCAGCAGTGAAGCAGGGGGCAAAAACATTCAGTACTTC. It encodes CASSEAGGKNIQYF.